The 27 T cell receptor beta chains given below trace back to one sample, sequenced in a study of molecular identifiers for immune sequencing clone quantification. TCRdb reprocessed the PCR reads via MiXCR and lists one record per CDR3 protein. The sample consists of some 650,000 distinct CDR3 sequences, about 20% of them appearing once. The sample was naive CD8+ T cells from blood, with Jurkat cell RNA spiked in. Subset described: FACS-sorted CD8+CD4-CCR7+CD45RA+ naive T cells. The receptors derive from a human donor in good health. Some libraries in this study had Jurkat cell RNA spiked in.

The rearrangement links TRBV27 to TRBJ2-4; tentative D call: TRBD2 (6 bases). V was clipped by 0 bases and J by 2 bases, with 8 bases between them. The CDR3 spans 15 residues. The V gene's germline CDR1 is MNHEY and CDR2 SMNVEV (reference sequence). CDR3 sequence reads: CASSLSRGTKNIQYF. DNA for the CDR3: TGTGCCAGCAGTTTATCACGGGGGACCAAAAACATTCAGTACTTC.

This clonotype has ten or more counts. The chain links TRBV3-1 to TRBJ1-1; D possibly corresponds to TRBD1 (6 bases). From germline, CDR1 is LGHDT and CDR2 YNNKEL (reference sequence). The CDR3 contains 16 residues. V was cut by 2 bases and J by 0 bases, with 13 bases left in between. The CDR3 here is CASSQYTGLMNTEAFF. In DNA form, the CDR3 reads TGTGCCAGCAGCCAATATACAGGGCTCATGAACACTGAAGCTTTCTTT.

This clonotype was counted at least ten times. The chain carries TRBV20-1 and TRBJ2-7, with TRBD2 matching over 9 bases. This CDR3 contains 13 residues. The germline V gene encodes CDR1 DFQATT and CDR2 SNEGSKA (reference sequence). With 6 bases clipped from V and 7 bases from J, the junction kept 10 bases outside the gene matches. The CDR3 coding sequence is TGCAGTGCCAGATTAGCGGGGGACTTGGAGCAGTACTTC. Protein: CSARLAGDLEQYF.

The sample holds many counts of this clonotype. CDR3 residues: CASSLGGHQYEQYF. The DNA for the CDR3 is TGTGCCAGCAGTTTGGGGGGACATCAGTACGAGCAGTACTTC. This chain uses TRBV28 with TRBJ2-7; D might be TRBD1 or TRBD2, each matching 6 bases. In germline, CDR1 is MDHEN, CDR2 SYDVKM. V lost 3 bases to trimming and J lost 4 bases, with 13 bases between them. CDR3 length: 14 amino acids.

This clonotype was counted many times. CDR3: CASRMGGTSDPSGTDTQYF. The CDR3 coding sequence is TGTGCCAGCAGGATGGGAGGCACTAGCGACCCCTCGGGCACAGATACGCAGTATTTT. The chain joins TRBV5-8 to TRBJ2-3, with 7 bases aligning to TRBD2. Trimming removed 5 bases from V and 1 base from J; junction bases left unmatched: 19. The CDR3 runs 19 residues. From germline, CDR1 is SGHTS and CDR2 YDEGEE.

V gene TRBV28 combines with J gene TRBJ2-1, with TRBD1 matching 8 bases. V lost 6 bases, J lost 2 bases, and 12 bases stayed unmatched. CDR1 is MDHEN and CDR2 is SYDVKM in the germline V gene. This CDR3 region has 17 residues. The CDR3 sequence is CASSDFRGRSTYNEQFF. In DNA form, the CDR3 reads TGTGCCAGCAGCGACTTCAGGGGGCGGTCAACCTACAATGAGCAGTTCTTC.

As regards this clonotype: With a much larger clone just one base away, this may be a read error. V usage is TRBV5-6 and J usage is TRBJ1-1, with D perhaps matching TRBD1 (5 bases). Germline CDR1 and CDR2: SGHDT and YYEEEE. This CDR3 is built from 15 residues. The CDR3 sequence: CASCLEGPGGTEAFF. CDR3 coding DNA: TGTGCCAGCTGCTTGGAGGGCCCGGGGGGTACTGAAGCTTTCTTT.

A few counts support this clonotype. CDR3 residues: CASSTSGAAEQYF. CDR3 DNA sequence: TGTGCCAGCAGTACCTCAGGAGCGGCCGAGCAGTACTTC. V is TRBV7-2 and J is TRBJ2-7, with a weak D call TRBD2 (5 bases). This CDR3 has 13 residues. Germline assignment: CDR1 SGHTA and CDR2 FQGNSA. Trimming took off 6 bases at V and 6 bases at J, with 15 bases between the two ends. Together with reference TRBV7-2 and TRBJ2-7, the CDR3 gives the full variable domain: GAGVSQSPSNKVTEKGKDVELRCDPISGHTALYWYRQSLGQGLEFLIYFQGNSAPDKSGLPSDRFSAERTGGSVSTLTIQRTQQEDSAVYLCASSTSGAAEQYFGPGTRLTVT.

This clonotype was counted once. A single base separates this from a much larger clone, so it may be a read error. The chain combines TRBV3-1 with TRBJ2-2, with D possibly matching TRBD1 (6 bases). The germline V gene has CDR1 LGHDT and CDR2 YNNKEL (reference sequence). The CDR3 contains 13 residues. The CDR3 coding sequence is TGTGCCGGCAGCCCTACAGGGCCCGGGGAGCTGTTTTTT. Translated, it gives CAGSPTGPGELFF. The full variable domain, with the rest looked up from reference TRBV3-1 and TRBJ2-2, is DTAVSQTPKYLVTQMGNDKSIKCEQNLGHDTMYWYKQDSKKFLKIMFSYNNKELIINETVPNRFSPKSPDKAHLNLHINSLELGDSAVYFCAGSPTGPGELFFGEGSRLTVL.

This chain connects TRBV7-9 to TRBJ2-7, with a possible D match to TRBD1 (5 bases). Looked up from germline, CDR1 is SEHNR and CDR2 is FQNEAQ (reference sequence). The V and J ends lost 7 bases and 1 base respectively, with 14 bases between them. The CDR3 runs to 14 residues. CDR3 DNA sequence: TGTGCCAGCACCACAGCAGGGTTATCCTACGAGCAGTACTTC. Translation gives CASTTAGLSYEQYF. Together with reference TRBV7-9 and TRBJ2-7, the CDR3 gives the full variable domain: DTGVSQNPRHKITKRGQNVTFRCDPISEHNRLYWYRQTLGQGPEFLTYFQNEAQLEKSRLLSDRFSAERPKGSFSTLEIQRTEQGDSAMYLCASTTAGLSYEQYFGPGTRLTVT.

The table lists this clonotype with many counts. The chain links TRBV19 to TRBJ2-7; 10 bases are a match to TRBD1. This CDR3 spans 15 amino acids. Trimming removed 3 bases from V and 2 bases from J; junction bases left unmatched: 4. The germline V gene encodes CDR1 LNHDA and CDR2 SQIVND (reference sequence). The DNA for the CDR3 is TGTGCCAGTAGTATTGGGACAGGGGTTGCCTACGAGCAGTACTTC. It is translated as CASSIGTGVAYEQYF.

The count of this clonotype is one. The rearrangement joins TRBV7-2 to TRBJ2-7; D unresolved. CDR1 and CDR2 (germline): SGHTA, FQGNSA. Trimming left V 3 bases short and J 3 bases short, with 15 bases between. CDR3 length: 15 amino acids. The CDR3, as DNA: TGTGCCAGCAGCTTTGTTCTCGGAAGTTACTACGAGCAGTACTTC. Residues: CASSFVLGSYYEQYF.

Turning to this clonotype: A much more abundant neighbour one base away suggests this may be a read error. The CDR3 DNA reads TGTGCCAGCAATCACAGGGGCGCGGCCTACGAGCAGTACTTC. It yields the protein CASNHRGAAYEQYF. The chain links TRBV28 to TRBJ2-7; 7 nucleotides match TRBD1. V was pared by 7 bases and J by 2 bases, with 8 bases of the junction left unmatched. CDR1 MDHEN and CDR2 SYDVKM come from the germline V gene. This CDR3 region has 14 residues.

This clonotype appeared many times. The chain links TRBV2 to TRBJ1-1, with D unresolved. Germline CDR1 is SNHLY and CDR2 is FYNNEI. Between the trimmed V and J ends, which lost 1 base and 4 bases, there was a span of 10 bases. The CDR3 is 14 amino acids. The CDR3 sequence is CASSEGGGITEAFF. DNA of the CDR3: TGTGCCAGCAGTGAAGGCGGAGGGATCACTGAAGCTTTCTTT.

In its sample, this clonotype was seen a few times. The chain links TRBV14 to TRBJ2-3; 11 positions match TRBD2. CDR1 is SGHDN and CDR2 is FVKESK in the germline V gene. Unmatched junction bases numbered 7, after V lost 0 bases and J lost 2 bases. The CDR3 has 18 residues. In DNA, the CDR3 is TGTGCCAGCAGCCAAGATTTTCCTAGCGGGGGGTACACAGATACGCAGTATTTT. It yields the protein CASSQDFPSGGYTDTQYF.

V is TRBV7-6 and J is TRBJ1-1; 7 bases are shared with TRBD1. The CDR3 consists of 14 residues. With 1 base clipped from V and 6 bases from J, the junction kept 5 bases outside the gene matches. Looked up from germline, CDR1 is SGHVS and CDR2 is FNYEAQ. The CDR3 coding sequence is TGTGCCAGCAGCTTAGAGGTCGGGACAGCTGAAGCTTTCTTT. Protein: CASSLEVGTAEAFF.

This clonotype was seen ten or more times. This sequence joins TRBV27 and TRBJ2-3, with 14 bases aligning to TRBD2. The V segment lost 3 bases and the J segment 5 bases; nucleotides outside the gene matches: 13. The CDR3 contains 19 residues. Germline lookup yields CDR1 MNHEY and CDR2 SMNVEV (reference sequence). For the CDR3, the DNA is TGTGCCAGCAGTTTTATTGGCCCGACTAGCGGGGGGGCCGGAGATACGCAGTATTTT. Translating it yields CASSFIGPTSGGAGDTQYF.

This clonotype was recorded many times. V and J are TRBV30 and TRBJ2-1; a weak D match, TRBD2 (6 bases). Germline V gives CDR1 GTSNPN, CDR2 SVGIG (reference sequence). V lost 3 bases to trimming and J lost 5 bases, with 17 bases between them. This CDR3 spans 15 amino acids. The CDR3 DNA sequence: TGTGCCTGGAGGAAACTAGGGGACTTCAACAATGAGCAGTTCTTC. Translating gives CAWRKLGDFNNEQFF.

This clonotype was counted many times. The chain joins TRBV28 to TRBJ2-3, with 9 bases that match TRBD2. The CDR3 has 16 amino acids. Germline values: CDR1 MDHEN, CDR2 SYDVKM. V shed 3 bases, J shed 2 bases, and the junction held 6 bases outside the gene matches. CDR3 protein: CASSFRLAGLTDTQYF. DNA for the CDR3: TGTGCCAGCAGTTTTCGGCTAGCGGGGCTCACAGATACGCAGTATTTT. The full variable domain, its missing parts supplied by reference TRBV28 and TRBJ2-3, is DVKVTQSSRYLVKRTGEKVFLECVQDMDHENMFWYRQDPGLGLRLIYFSYDVKMKEKGDIPEGYSVSREKKERFSLILESASTNQTSMYLCASSFRLAGLTDTQYFGPGTRLTVL.

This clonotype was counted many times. CDR3 in DNA: TGCGCCAGCAGCCAAGTCTTGTCAGGGATCGATGGCTACACCTTC. Translating it yields CASSQVLSGIDGYTF. This chain connects TRBV4-3 to TRBJ1-2; TRBD1 is a possible D gene (5 bases). V was clipped by 1 base and J by 6 bases, with 15 bases between them. CDR1 and CDR2 (germline): LGHNA, YSLEER. The CDR3 loop spans 15 amino acids.

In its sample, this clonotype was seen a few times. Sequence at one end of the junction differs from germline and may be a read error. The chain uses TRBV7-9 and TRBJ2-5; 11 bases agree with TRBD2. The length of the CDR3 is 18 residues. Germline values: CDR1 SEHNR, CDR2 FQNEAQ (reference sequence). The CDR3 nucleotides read TGTGCCAGCTGCTTATCTCCGGGACTAGCGGCCTCAGAAGAGACCCAGTACTTC. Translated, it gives CASCLSPGLAASEETQYF.

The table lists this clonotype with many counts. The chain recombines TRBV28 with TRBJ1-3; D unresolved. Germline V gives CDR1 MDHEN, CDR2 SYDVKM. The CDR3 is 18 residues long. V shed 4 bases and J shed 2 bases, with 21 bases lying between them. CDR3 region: CASSSLEVGVHTGNTIYF. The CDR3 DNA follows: TGTGCCAGCAGTTCCCTCGAAGTCGGGGTGCACACTGGAAACACCATATATTTT.

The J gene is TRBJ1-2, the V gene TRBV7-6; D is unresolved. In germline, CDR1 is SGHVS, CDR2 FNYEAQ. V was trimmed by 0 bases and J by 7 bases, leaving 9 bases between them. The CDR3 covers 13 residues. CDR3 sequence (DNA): TGTGCCAGCAGCTTAGCCGGTAGTCGTGGCTACACCTTC. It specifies CASSLAGSRGYTF.

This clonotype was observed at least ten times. In DNA, the CDR3 is TGTGCCAGCAGCAAAGCGGCGGGGGAGAACACTGAAGCTTTCTTT. As protein: CASSKAAGENTEAFF. The rearrangement uses TRBV21-1 and TRBJ1-1; the table's D call of TRBD1 was not tested on the DNA. TRBV21-1 is a pseudogene segment. This CDR3 has 15 amino acids.

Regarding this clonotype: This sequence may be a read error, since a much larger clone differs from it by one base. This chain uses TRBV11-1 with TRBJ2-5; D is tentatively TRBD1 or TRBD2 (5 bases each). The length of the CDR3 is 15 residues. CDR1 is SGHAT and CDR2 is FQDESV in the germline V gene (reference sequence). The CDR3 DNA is TGTGCCAGCGGCTTAATATGGTCGGGACGAGAGACCCAGTACTTC. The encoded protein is CASGLIWSGRETQYF.

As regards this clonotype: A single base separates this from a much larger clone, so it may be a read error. The CDR3 nucleotides read TGTGCCAGCTGTTTACAGGGTCGGTATTCACCCCTCCACTTT. As protein: CASCLQGRYSPLHF. V and J are TRBV28 and TRBJ1-6; possibly TRBD1 for D (6 bases). This CDR3 contains 14 residues. Germline V gene data show CDR1 as MDHEN and CDR2 as SYDVKM.

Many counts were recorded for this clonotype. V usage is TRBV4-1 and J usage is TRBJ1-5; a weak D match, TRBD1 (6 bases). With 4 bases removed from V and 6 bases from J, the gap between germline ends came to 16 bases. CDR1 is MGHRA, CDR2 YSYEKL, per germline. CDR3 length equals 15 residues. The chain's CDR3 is CASSRSLQGGQPQHF. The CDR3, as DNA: TGCGCCAGCAGCCGATCATTACAGGGTGGTCAGCCCCAGCATTTT.